This is a list of T cell receptor beta chains from one sample in a study of cytomegalovirus exposure and HLA in healthy donors. Using immunoSEQ multiplex PCR, the repertoire was profiled, and TCRdb retains in-frame clones only, with some absent. The sample carries 100,000 to 150,000 clones, nearly 85% recorded once. The sequenced sample was PBMCs. These receptors were collected from a boy aged 5-17 years in good health and CMV-seronegative. Both conserved end residues are part of each CDR3. A D gene is named only where the DNA matches it firmly. A row's size may be missing; if present it is once, few, many or a size class.

>TRBV27|16|TRBJ2-6|-|-
CASRTVTLSGANVLTF
TGTGCCAGCAGGACAGTAACTCTCTCTGGGGCCAACGTCCTGACTTTC
>TRBV6-1|17|TRBJ2-2|-|-
CASSVSSGGGRTGELFF
TGTGCCAGCAGTGTAAGCTCGGGCGGAGGGCGCACCGGGGAGCTGTTTTTT
>TRBV2|15|TRBJ2-7|TRBD2|-
CASSVDSGLPYEQYF
TGTGCCAGCAGTGTCGATAGCGGGCTCCCCTACGAGCAGTACTTC
>TRBV7-2|14|TRBJ1-1|-|-
CASSSAIGSTEAFF
TGTGCCAGCAGCTCGGCGATAGGGAGCACTGAAGCTTTCTTT
>TRBV7-2|16|TRBJ2-2|-|few
CASSLDWISGTGELFF
TGTGCCAGCAGCTTGGACTGGATCTCGGGCACCGGGGAGCTGTTTTTT
>TRBV5-1|18|TRBJ2-2|TRBD2|-
CASSFRTSGRGNTGELFF
TGCGCCAGCAGCTTTCGGACTAGCGGGAGAGGAAACACCGGGGAGCTGTTTTTT
>TRBV19|12|TRBJ2-1|-|once
CASLGLNNEQFF
TGTGCCAGTCTGGGCCTAAACAATGAGCAGTTCTTC
>TRBV9|13|TRBJ2-1|TRBD2|-
CASSSGGYNEQFF
TGTGCCAGCAGCTCCGGGGGGTACAATGAGCAGTTCTTC
>TRBV29-1|13|TRBJ1-1|TRBD1|-
CSVAGTANTEAFF
TGCAGCGTCGCCGGGACAGCGAACACTGAAGCTTTCTTT
>TRBV11-3|16|TRBJ2-3|TRBD2|-
CASSLNGLAGADTQYF
TGTGCCAGCAGCTTAAACGGACTAGCGGGAGCTGATACGCAGTATTTT
>TRBV9|15|TRBJ2-5|TRBD2|-
CASSGGLAGEETQYF
TGTGCCAGCAGCGGCGGACTAGCGGGAGAGGAGACCCAGTACTTC
>TRBV5-1|15|TRBJ2-1|-|-
CASSLFNRAGDEQFF
TGCGCCAGCAGCTTGTTCAACAGGGCAGGCGATGAGCAGTTCTTC
>TRBV14|15|TRBJ2-1|-|-
CASSPLGTPYNEQFF
TGTGCCAGCAGCCCGCTCGGGACTCCTTACAATGAGCAGTTCTTC
>TRBV6-1|16|TRBJ1-5|-|-
CASSDPAAVGNQPQHF
TGTGCCAGCAGTGATCCGGCGGCGGTTGGCAATCAGCCCCAGCATTTT
>TRBV19|15|TRBJ2-5|TRBD2|-
CACERPGGPGETQYF
TGTGCCTGTGAGAGACCGGGAGGGCCCGGGGAGACCCAGTACTTC
>TRBV5-1|17|TRBJ2-5|-|-
CASSLGQGRNVGETQYF
TGCGCCAGCAGCTTGGGGCAGGGCCGGAATGTCGGGGAGACCCAGTACTTC
>TRBV15|18|TRBJ2-6|TRBD1|few
CATNPPRDRAAGANVLTF
TGTGCCACCAACCCCCCGCGGGACAGGGCGGCGGGGGCCAACGTCCTGACTTTC
>TRBV30|13|TRBJ2-5|-|-
CAWSVRVTETQYF
TGTGCCTGGAGTGTACGAGTTACGGAGACCCAGTACTTC
>TRBV4-3|15|TRBJ1-2|-|-
CASSQDLAASNGYTF
TGCGCCAGCAGCCAAGATTTGGCGGCGTCCAATGGCTACACCTTC